The 14 T cell receptor beta chains reported below all come from one sample, sequenced in a study of cytomegalovirus exposure and HLA in healthy donors. The PCR was carried out with 60 Vbeta primers and 13 Jbeta primers. Clones were read by immunoSEQ multiplex PCR, and TCRdb kept only the in-frame ones, dropping some. Of 80,000 to 95,000 clones listed, 63% are singletons. Sequencing was performed on PBMCs. All receptors come from a woman in her twenties or thirties in good health and CMV-seronegative.

This clone came up a few times. The chain recombines TRBV2 with TRBJ1-2; D call uncertain. V was cut by 7 bases and J by 8 bases, with 20 bases left in between. CDR3 size: 14 residues. Germline V gives CDR1 SNHLY, CDR2 FYNNEI. CDR3 in DNA: TGTGCCAGCACCCTGGAGACCCAGACCGGCGGCTACACCTTC. It codes for CASTLETQTGGYTF.

This chain uses TRBV27 with TRBJ1-5, with unresolved D. The V gene lost 6 bases and the J gene lost 6 bases, with 9 bases spanning the gap. Germline V CDR1 and CDR2: MNHEY, SMNVEV (reference sequence). The CDR3 is 12 amino acids. CDR3 sequence reads: CASSPGSQPQHF. DNA for the CDR3: TGTGCCAGCAGCCCAGGTAGTCAGCCCCAGCATTTT.

The rearrangement joins TRBV7-8 to TRBJ2-3, with TRBD2 identical over 15 bases. The CDR3 consists of 17 residues. V lost 3 bases and J lost 8; bases outside the gene matches: 9. Germline V CDR1 and CDR2: SGHVS, FQNEAQ. The CDR3 here is CASSFQGLAGGRGTQYF. The CDR3 DNA is TGTGCCAGCAGCTTCCAAGGACTAGCGGGGGGGCGAGGTACGCAGTATTTT.

This clone was seen a single time. In DNA form, the CDR3 reads TGTGCCACCAGGAGCAGGGGAATACCTACCTACGAGCAGTACTTC. Amino acids: CATRSRGIPTYEQYF. The chain joins TRBV28 to TRBJ2-7; D may be TRBD1 (6 bases). Germline V CDR1 and CDR2: MDHEN, SYDVKM. This CDR3 is 15 amino acids long. The V gene lost 10 bases and the J gene lost 2 bases, with 21 bases spanning the gap.

Here the CDR3 DNA reads TGTGCCAGCAGTGAGAGAGGATCCCAGGGGCTCTACGAGCAGTACTTC. Its translation: CASSERGSQGLYEQYF. The chain carries TRBV25-1 and TRBJ2-7, with D perhaps TRBD1 (6 bases). Germline values: CDR1 MGHDK, CDR2 SYGVNS. The CDR3 runs 16 residues. With 3 bases removed from V and 3 bases from J, the gap between germline ends came to 18 bases.

This clone has only a few counts. V usage is TRBV6-6 and J usage is TRBJ2-5, with D perhaps matching TRBD1 (5 bases). V lost 11 bases, J lost 5 bases, and 15 bases lay in between. Germline V lookup: CDR1 MNHNY, CDR2 SVGAGI (reference sequence). This CDR3 region has 12 residues. CDR3 nucleotide sequence: TGTGCCGCCCAGACCCCAGGGGAGACCCAGTACTTC. The encoded protein is CAAQTPGETQYF.

The rearrangement links TRBV4-1 to TRBJ1-6; the D gene is possibly TRBD1 (6 bases). Between the trimmed V and J ends, which lost 7 bases and 7 bases, there was a span of 14 bases. This CDR3 has 14 residues. Germline V gene lookup returns CDR1 MGHRA and CDR2 YSYEKL. The CDR3 region has the DNA TGCGCCAGCAAATCGACAGGCGGGAATTCACCCCTCCACTTT. This codes for CASKSTGGNSPLHF.

This clone was seen a few times. J is TRBJ1-4 and V is TRBV5-1; tentatively, D is TRBD1 (6 bases). This CDR3 spans 14 amino acids. Trimming removed 7 bases at V and 0 bases at J, with 10 bases between. Germline V gene data show CDR1 as SGHRS and CDR2 as YFSETQ. The CDR3 here is CASSTGSTNEKLFF. The CDR3, as DNA: TGCGCCAGCTCGACAGGTTCAACTAATGAAAAACTGTTTTTT.

The rearrangement links TRBV2 to TRBJ2-5; a possible D gene is TRBD2 (5 bases). The CDR3 runs to 12 residues. The V gene's germline CDR1 is SNHLY and CDR2 FYNNEI. Trimming took 6 bases from V and 4 from J, leaving 9 bases between them. The CDR3 nucleotides read TGTGCCAGCAGATTACTAGGAGAGACCCAGTACTTC. Protein sequence: CASRLLGETQYF.

Only a few counts were recorded for this clone. V usage is TRBV5-6 and J usage is TRBJ1-1; 8 bases match TRBD1. Germline V gene lookup returns CDR1 SGHDT and CDR2 YYEEEE. V shed 4 bases and J 5 bases; nucleotides not matched to a gene: 10. The CDR3 is 15 amino acids. The CDR3 nucleotides read TGTGCCAGCAGCCCAGCTGGGACAGGTGGTACTGAAGCTTTCTTT. It encodes CASSPAGTGGTEAFF.

The chain uses TRBV5-1 and TRBJ1-5; D perhaps matches TRBD1 (5 bases). Trimming removed 1 base at V and 9 bases at J, with 11 bases between. The CDR3 contains 13 residues. CDR1 is SGHRS, CDR2 YFSETQ, per germline. The CDR3 DNA sequence: TGCGCCAGCAGCTTGAAGGTGGGGGGGCCCCAGCATTTT. It codes for CASSLKVGGPQHF.

The genes are TRBV6-1 and TRBJ2-1; 8 bases are shared with TRBD1. The CDR3 loop spans 12 amino acids. V trimming: 10 bases; J trimming: 7 bases; junction bases outside the gene matches: 6. Germline CDR1 reads MNHNS; CDR2 reads SASEGT. CDR3 sequence: CAILDRVNEQFF. The CDR3 DNA sequence: TGTGCCATCCTGGACAGGGTAAATGAGCAGTTCTTC.

This chain links TRBV5-1 with TRBJ2-2, with a possible D match to TRBD1 (6 bases). CDR1 and CDR2 from the germline V gene are SGHRS and YFSETQ. The CDR3 extends over 14 amino acids. V lost 4 bases to trimming and J lost 2 bases, with 9 bases between them. CDR3 nucleotide sequence: TGCGCCAGCAGCCGGACAGAAAACACCGGGGAGCTGTTTTTT. Its translation is CASSRTENTGELFF.

This chain uses TRBV10-3 with TRBJ2-3; D possibly corresponds to TRBD1 (5 bases). Trimming removed 8 bases from V and 8 bases from J, with 17 bases in between. Germline-derived CDR1 and CDR2 are ENHRY and SYGVKD. CDR3 length: 13 amino acids. CDR3 loop: CAISGDSQGTQYF. CDR3 bases: TGTGCCATCTCGGGCGACAGTCAAGGTACGCAGTATTTT.